This is a list of T cell receptor beta chains from one sample in a study of identical twins. Via MiXCR, TCRdb re-called the 5' RACE reads, giving one row per CDR3 protein. The data contain 600,000 to 850,000 distinct CDR3 sequences, roughly 18% of them singletons. The same sample was also studied in work on T cells expressing NK-cell markers.

Material: PBMCs. These receptors all come from a young woman in good health. CDR3s include the opening cysteine and the closing phenylalanine or tryptophan. D genes are given only for firm matches. Some rows mark clone size as missing; the rest say once, few, many or name a class of expanded clone.

size	V	D	J	DNA	CDR3
.	TRBV11-1	.	TRBJ2-3	TGTGCCAGCAGCTTACAAAACAGGGCAGATACGCAGTATTTT	CASSLQNRADTQYF
few	TRBV10-1	.	TRBJ1-1	TGCGCCAGCAGTGAGAGGAAGGGGGGGGGCACTGAAGCTTTCTTT	CASSERKGGGTEAFF
.	TRBV6-5	.	TRBJ2-1	TGTGCCAGCAGTTCATCGCGGGGTCTCTATGAGCAGTTCTTC	CASSSSRGLYEQFF
.	TRBV9	TRBD1	TRBJ1-4	TGTGCCAGCAGCGGCCAGGGGGCAGGAGAAAAACTGTTTTTT	CASSGQGAGEKLFF
.	TRBV6-5	.	TRBJ1-3	TGTACCAGCAGTTTAGTCGACGCCTCTGGAAACACCATATATTTT	CTSSLVDASGNTIYF
.	TRBV20-1	TRBD2	TRBJ2-7	TGCAGTGCTAGAGATCCTAGCGGGAGTATGGACGAGCAGTACTTC	CSARDPSGSMDEQYF
few	TRBV4-3	.	TRBJ2-1	TGCGCCAGCAGTCAAGACTCTAGGAATGAGCAGTTCTTC	CASSQDSRNEQFF
.	TRBV4-1	TRBD2	TRBJ2-5	TGCGCCAGCAGCCAAGGCCCGACTAGCGGGTTGGAGACCCAGTACTTC	CASSQGPTSGLETQYF
few	TRBV6-1	TRBD1	TRBJ2-1	TGTGCCAGCGGGTGGGACAGCTCGTGGGAGCAGTTCTTC	CASGWDSSWEQFF
many	TRBV29-1	TRBD1	TRBJ2-1	TGCAGCGTGCTCGAATGGACAGGCAATGAGCAGTTCTTC	CSVLEWTGNEQFF
many	TRBV29-1	TRBD1	TRBJ1-1	TGCAGCGCACTCACAGGGGAGATTTCTCTCTCTGAAGCTTTCTTT	CSALTGEISLSEAFF
few	TRBV29-1	TRBD2	TRBJ2-1	TGCAGCGAAAGCGGGAGCTCCTACAATGAGCAGTTCTTC	CSESGSSYNEQFF
.	TRBV6-2/TRBV6-3	TRBD2	TRBJ2-4	TGTGCCAGCAGTCCTCGACTAGCGGGAGAGAGGAACATTCAGTACTTC	CASSPRLAGERNIQYF
few	TRBV27	TRBD2	TRBJ2-7	TGTGCCAGCAGTGCCCGACCTCTAATAGCGGGTGATGAGCAGTACTTC	CASSARPLIAGDEQYF
many	TRBV12-3/TRBV12-4	.	TRBJ1-2	TGTGCCAGCAGTTCAGGACCCTATGGCTACACCTTC	CASSSGPYGYTF